This TCR beta chain was identified in a study of human T cells and chemical hapten exposure. For the study at large: Small volume differences among pooled libraries mainly caused per-sample TCR yield variation.

This clonotype was seen once. It was from unfractionated whole blood that total RNA was extracted. The library gave individual cDNA molecules unique molecular identifiers. TCRdb re-analysed the 5' RACE reads in MiXCR, keeping a single row per CDR3 protein. The sample records under 150,000 distinct CDR3 sequences, around 20% being singletons. The CDR3 consists of 15 residues. Germline CDR1 reads PRHDT; CDR2 reads FYEKMQ (reference sequence). J lost 2 bases, V lost 5 bases, and 9 bases had no gene match. The rearrangement joins TRBV13 to TRBJ2-7; the match to TRBD1 covers 7 bases. The source is a human donor in good health. The CDR3 sequence: CASSPSGTVPYEQYF. The CDR3 DNA follows: TGTGCCAGCAGCCCATCCGGGACAGTTCCCTACGAGCAGTACTTC.